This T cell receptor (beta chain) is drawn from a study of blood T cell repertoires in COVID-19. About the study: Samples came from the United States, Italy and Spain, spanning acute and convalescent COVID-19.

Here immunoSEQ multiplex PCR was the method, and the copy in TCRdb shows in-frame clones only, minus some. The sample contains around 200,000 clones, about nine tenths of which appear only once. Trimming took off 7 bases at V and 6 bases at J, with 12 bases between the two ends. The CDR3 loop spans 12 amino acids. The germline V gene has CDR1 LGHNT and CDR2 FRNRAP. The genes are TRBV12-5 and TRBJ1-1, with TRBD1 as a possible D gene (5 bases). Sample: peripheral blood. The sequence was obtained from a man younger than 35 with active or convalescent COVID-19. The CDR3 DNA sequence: TGTGCTAGTGCCGGGGGGGTTTCTGAAGCTTTCTTT. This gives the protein CASAGGVSEAFF.